What follows are 12 T cell receptor beta chains derived from one specimen sequenced in a study of blood T cell repertoires in COVID-19. Some clones are missing from TCRdb's copy, which holds only in-frame ones; the method was immunoSEQ multiplex PCR. Here the sample spans about 670,000 clones, approximately 90% being singletons. Material: peripheral blood. Every receptor here comes from a woman in her late teens or twenties with acute or convalescent COVID-19.

The J gene is TRBJ1-1, the V gene TRBV9; a possible D gene is TRBD1 (6 bases). Germline values: CDR1 SGDLS, CDR2 YYNGEE. This CDR3 has 19 amino acids. Trimming removed 4 bases from V and 0 bases from J, with 25 bases in between. DNA for the CDR3: TGTGCCAGCAGCTCCAACCCCCGGGACACAATACAGATGAACACTGAAGCTTTCTTT. Encoded protein: CASSSNPRDTIQMNTEAFF.

The chain employs TRBV19 and TRBJ1-4; D is unclear. The CDR3 extends over 15 amino acids. CDR1 is LNHDA and CDR2 is SQIVND in the germline V gene (reference sequence). V lost 1 base to trimming and J lost 4 bases, with 10 bases between them. The DNA of the CDR3 is TGTGCCAGTAGTATAGGGCGGTACAATAATGAAAAACTGTTTTTT. It encodes CASSIGRYNNEKLFF.

J is TRBJ1-1 and V is TRBV5-1; a weak D match, TRBD1 (6 bases). The CDR3 consists of 15 residues. Trimming removed 0 bases from V and 3 bases from J, with 12 bases in between. The germline gives CDR1 SGHRS, CDR2 YFSETQ. This chain's CDR3 is CASSLVRGLDTEAFF. The CDR3 coding sequence is TGCGCCAGCAGCTTGGTCAGGGGTTTGGACACTGAAGCTTTCTTT.

The V call is TRBV6-5, the J call TRBJ2-7, with 9 bases lining up with TRBD1. There are 15 residues in the CDR3. The germline CDR1 and CDR2 sequences are MNHEY and SVGAGI. The ends lost 6 bases at V and 7 bases at J; junction bases unmatched: 13. DNA for the CDR3: TGTGCCAGCAGCCCCCGAGGACAGGGGCTTAATGAGCAGTACTTC. This sequence encodes CASSPRGQGLNEQYF.

V gene TRBV28 combines with J gene TRBJ1-5; 7 bases match TRBD1. V gave up 4 bases and J gave up 6 bases; unmatched junction bases: 6. From germline, CDR1 is MDHEN and CDR2 SYDVKM. This CDR3 contains 14 residues. The CDR3 bases are TGTGCCAGCAGTTCAGACAGGGTAGGTCAGCCCCAGCATTTT. Encoded protein: CASSSDRVGQPQHF. The entire variable domain, with the rest obtained from reference TRBV28 and TRBJ1-5, is as follows: DVKVTQSSRYLVKRTGEKVFLECVQDMDHENMFWYRQDPGLGLRLIYFSYDVKMKEKGDIPEGYSVSREKKERFSLILESASTNQTSMYLCASSSDRVGQPQHFGDGTRLSIL.

CDR3 bases: TGTGCCAGCAGTGGGACAGTAACTATTAACTATGGCTACACCTTC. This gives the protein CASSGTVTINYGYTF. J is TRBJ1-2 and V is TRBV6-4; a weak D match, TRBD1 (6 bases). V was trimmed by 4 bases and J by 1 base, leaving 13 bases between them. Germline V gene lookup returns CDR1 MRHNA and CDR2 SNTAGT. The CDR3 consists of 15 residues.

The chain links TRBV5-1 to TRBJ1-6, with D unresolved. V was pared by 0 bases and J by 7 bases, with 11 bases between. The CDR3 has 15 residues. CDR1 is SGHRS and CDR2 is YFSETQ in the germline V gene. CDR3 sequence (DNA): TGCGCCAGCAGCTTGGGGGAGTTTGGCAATTCACCCCTCCACTTT. Translated: CASSLGEFGNSPLHF.

Note on this clone: The same CDR3 can be traced to other DNA sequences in this sample. The CDR3 loop reads CASSPTGGGQPQHF. The DNA for the CDR3 is TGTGCCAGTAGCCCGACAGGGGGCGGCCAGCCCCAGCATTTT. The V call is TRBV19, the J call TRBJ1-5; TRBD1 matches at 10 bases. Trimming at V came to 6 bases and at J to 7 bases, leaving 6 bases not matched to a gene. The CDR3 consists of 14 residues. Germline V gene lookup returns CDR1 LNHDA and CDR2 SQIVND (reference sequence).

V gene TRBV5-4 combines with J gene TRBJ1-2; a possible D gene is TRBD1 (5 bases). The V gene's germline CDR1 is SGHNT and CDR2 YYREEE (reference sequence). V was trimmed by 0 bases and J by 2 bases, leaving 11 bases between them. CDR3 length: 15 residues. CDR3 in DNA: TGTGCCAGCAGCTTGGTTTTCAGGGTAAACTATGGCTACACCTTC. Protein product: CASSLVFRVNYGYTF.

The chain is built from TRBV3-1 (or the pseudogene TRBV3-2) and TRBJ2-3; D is unclear. V gave up 2 bases and J gave up 2 bases, with 26 bases separating them. CDR1 LGHDT and CDR2 YNNKEL come from the germline V gene (reference sequence). This CDR3 region has 20 residues. The CDR3 is CASSQKSPLEELRSTDTQYF. In DNA, the CDR3 is TGTGCCAGCAGCCAAAAATCCCCCCTCGAGGAGCTGAGATCCACAGATACGCAGTATTTT.

The chain couples TRBV30 to TRBJ1-6; TRBD1 aligns across 7 bases. CDR1 GTSNPN and CDR2 SVGIG come from the germline V gene (reference sequence). This CDR3 has 18 residues. J gave up 8 bases and V 2 bases, and 18 bases lay outside the gene matches. For the CDR3, the DNA is TGTGCCTGGAGTCCGAGGGGGCAGGGACAATCTTTATATTCACCCCTCCACTTT. Translating it yields CAWSPRGQGQSLYSPLHF. Full variable domain (missing parts from reference TRBV30 and TRBJ1-6): SQTIHQWPATLVQPVGSPLSLECTVEGTSNPNLYWYRQAAGRGLQLLFYSVGIGQISSEVPQNLSASRPQDRQFILSSKKLLLSDSGFYLCAWSPRGQGQSLYSPLHFGNGTRLTVT.

The CDR3 region is CASRRPGHTYGYTF. CDR3 nucleotides: TGTGCCAGCAGACGACCGGGACACACCTATGGCTACACCTTC. The rearrangement links TRBV3-1 (or the pseudogene TRBV3-2) to TRBJ1-2; D is possibly TRBD1 (6 bases). The length of the CDR3 is 14 residues. V was cut by 6 bases and J by 4 bases, with 15 bases left in between. CDR1 is LGHDT and CDR2 is YNNKEL in the germline V gene (reference sequence).